This is a list of T cell receptor beta chains from one sample in a study of blood T cell repertoires in COVID-19. Assay: immunoSEQ multiplex PCR; the TCRdb copy retains only in-frame clones and omits some. The table lists about 270,000 clones, 89% of them singletons. The sequencing input was PBMCs or T cells enriched from blood (not recorded which). Receptors were obtained from a woman aged 60-75 years who had recovered from COVID-19. Both conserved end residues are part of each CDR3. D genes are given only for firm matches. Clone size is shown for a subset of rows, as once, few, many or a class of expanded clone.

V	J	D	size	DNA	CDR3
TRBV7-3	TRBJ1-1	TRBD1	-	TGTGCCAGCAGCTCCAAGACAGGGCACAACACTGAAGCTTTCTTT	CASSSKTGHNTEAFF
TRBV12-3/TRBV12-4	TRBJ2-2	-	-	TGTGCCAGCAGTTCTTATAACGGGGAGCTGTTTTTT	CASSSYNGELFF
TRBV2	TRBJ2-2	TRBD2	-	TGTGCCACTGCGGGGGGGCCGAACACCGGGGAGCTGTTTTTT	CATAGGPNTGELFF
TRBV9	TRBJ1-2	TRBD1	-	TGTGCCAGCAGCGTAGGTGACAGGGTCCGTGGTAACTATGGCTACACCTTC	CASSVGDRVRGNYGYTF
TRBV5-1	TRBJ2-5	TRBD2	-	TGCGCCAGCAGCTCCTTAGCGGGCCCGCAAGAGACCCAGTACTTC	CASSSLAGPQETQYF
TRBV11-3	TRBJ2-2	-	-	TGTGCCAGCAGCGCCGTTAGGAGTGGCGGGGAGCTGTTTTTT	CASSAVRSGGELFF
TRBV28	TRBJ2-3	-	-	TGTGCCAGCAGCCTGACTTTCGCCTCGGATACGCAGTATTTT	CASSLTFASDTQYF
TRBV11-3	TRBJ2-1	-	-	TGTGCCAGCAGCAGTAAACAGGGGGGGGACAATGAGCAGTTCTTC	CASSSKQGGDNEQFF
TRBV28	TRBJ2-1	TRBD1	-	TGTGCCAGCAAATACGACGGGACAGCTAGATACAATGAGCAGTTCTTC	CASKYDGTARYNEQFF
TRBV6-2/TRBV6-3	TRBJ2-1	TRBD2	-	TGTGCCAGCAGCCGAACTAGCGGGGGGGCACGTGAGCAGTTCTTC	CASSRTSGGAREQFF
TRBV6-6	TRBJ1-6	-	-	TGTGCCAGCAGTTACTCTGGGGGCTGGGATAATTCACCCCTCCACTTT	CASSYSGGWDNSPLHF
TRBV19	TRBJ1-1	TRBD1	-	TGTGCCAGTAAATCAGGGGGCAGCTACACTGAAGCTTTCTTT	CASKSGGSYTEAFF
TRBV6-5	TRBJ2-1	TRBD1	-	TGTGCCAGCAGTCCGCGACAGGGGGGTGATGAGCAGTTCTTC	CASSPRQGGDEQFF
TRBV10-3	TRBJ1-5	TRBD1	-	TGTGCCATCAGGGGGGGACAGGGGGATCAGCCCCAGCATTTT	CAIRGGQGDQPQHF
TRBV19	TRBJ2-5	TRBD2	-	TGTGCCAGTAGTATAGATCGGACTAGCGCGGAGACCCAGTACTTC	CASSIDRTSAETQYF
TRBV7-9	TRBJ2-1	TRBD2	-	TGTGCCAGCAGCTTCGTGGGAGGGCCTTACAATGAGCAGTTCTTC	CASSFVGGPYNEQFF
TRBV28	TRBJ1-5	TRBD1	-	TGTGCCAGCAGTCGCAGGGGGCTTTTTAGCAATCAGCCCCAGCATTTT	CASSRRGLFSNQPQHF
TRBV5-6	TRBJ1-1	-	-	TGTGCCAGCAGCTTGGCCCCTCTTCGAGCGAACACTGAAGCTTTCTTT	CASSLAPLRANTEAFF
TRBV2	TRBJ1-5	-	-	TGTGCCAGCAGTGTCTTAACTTTGAGTCAGCCCCAGCATTTT	CASSVLTLSQPQHF
TRBV4-1	TRBJ2-1	-	-	TGCGCCAGCAGCCAAAGCCCTACCTATGAGCAGTTCTTC	CASSQSPTYEQFF
TRBV29-1	TRBJ1-1	-	few	TGCAGCGTCAGACAGCAAATGAACACTGAAGCTTTCTTT	CSVRQQMNTEAFF
TRBV24-1	TRBJ2-2	-	few	TGTGCCACCACCAACCAACAGGGCGGGGAGCTGTTTTTT	CATTNQQGGELFF
TRBV19	TRBJ2-2	-	-	TGTGCCAGTAGTATAGATCTAGGAGTCGGGGAGCTGTTTTTT	CASSIDLGVGELFF
TRBV21-1	TRBJ2-3	-	-	TGTGCCAGCAGCAAAATTCTTGGAGGAGGGCCGAGATTAGCAACAGATACGCAGTATTTT	CASSKILGGGPRLATDTQYF
TRBV3-1/TRBV3-2	TRBJ1-2	-	once	TGTGCCAGCAGCCAAGGTAACACTGCCAGGTGCACCTTC	CASSQGNTARCTF
TRBV28	TRBJ1-2	-	-	TGTGCCAGCAGTTTGCCGGGACTCGTCTATGGCTACACCTTC	CASSLPGLVYGYTF
TRBV28	TRBJ1-2	-	once	TGTGCCAGCAGTTTAGGAGCTTCGAGCTATGGCTACACCTTC	CASSLGASSYGYTF
TRBV5-1	TRBJ2-2	-	-	TGCGCCAGCAGTAGCCGGCTACCCACCGGGGAGCTGTTTTTT	CASSSRLPTGELFF
TRBV5-1	TRBJ2-1	-	-	TGCGCCAGCAGCACCGGAGGGGAGGCCTACAATGAGCAGTTCTTC	CASSTGGEAYNEQFF
TRBV7-9	TRBJ2-1	TRBD2	-	TGTGCCAGCAGCCAGACTAGCGCCTACAATGAGCAGTTCTTC	CASSQTSAYNEQFF
TRBV7-2	TRBJ2-5	TRBD2	once	TGTGCCAGCAGCTCATCTAGCGGGAGTGGGCAAGAGACCCAGTACTTC	CASSSSSGSGQETQYF
TRBV2	TRBJ2-3	-	few	TGTGCCAGCAGTTCCACAGGGACAGATACGCAGTATTTT	CASSSTGTDTQYF
TRBV7-2	TRBJ2-3	-	-	TGTGCCAGCAGCTCTCGACTAACTGGGGCAGATACGCAGTATTTT	CASSSRLTGADTQYF
TRBV9	TRBJ2-7	TRBD1	-	TGTGCCAGCAGCACAGGGACAGGAGTCAAAGAGCAGTACTTC	CASSTGTGVKEQYF
TRBV28	TRBJ2-7	-	-	TGTGCCAGCAGTTTAAGACTCCACTACGAGCAGTACTTC	CASSLRLHYEQYF
TRBV9	TRBJ1-6	TRBD1	-	TGTGCCAGCAGCCCCCAGGGGGCCCTTATTAATTCACCCCTCCACTTT	CASSPQGALINSPLHF
TRBV7-3	TRBJ2-7	TRBD2	-	TGTGCCAGCAGCCTCACCGGACTAGCGGGAGTCGAGCAGTACTTC	CASSLTGLAGVEQYF
TRBV10-2	TRBJ2-7	TRBD1	-	TGCGCCAGCAGTGAGGGACAGGGTCTTTTATACGAGCAGTACTTC	CASSEGQGLLYEQYF
TRBV27	TRBJ2-7	TRBD2	-	TGTGCCAGCACCCCGACGGGGGGGGGCTACGAGCAGTACTTC	CASTPTGGGYEQYF
TRBV5-1	TRBJ2-5	-	-	TGCGCCAGCAGCCAAACGGGATTCCAAGAGACCCAGTACTTC	CASSQTGFQETQYF
TRBV18	TRBJ2-1	-	-	TGTGCCAGCTCACTGGCCGGTACAGGGCCTCTTCCGAGCTTTTACAATGAGCAGTTCTTC	CASSLAGTGPLPSFYNEQFF
TRBV5-4	TRBJ2-5	TRBD2	-	TGTGCCAGCAGCTTGGCTCTAGCGGAAGAGACCCAGTACTTC	CASSLALAEETQYF
TRBV29-1	TRBJ2-1	TRBD1	-	TGCAGCGTTGACACAGGGGGCTACAATGAGCAGTTCTTC	CSVDTGGYNEQFF
TRBV19	TRBJ1-3	TRBD1	-	TGTGCCACCCGACAGGGAGTGGATCCTGGAAACACCATATATTTT	CATRQGVDPGNTIYF
TRBV5-1	TRBJ2-2	-	-	TGCGCCAGCAGCTCAGGCACTGGGTTGGCCGGGGAGCTGTTTTTT	CASSSGTGLAGELFF
TRBV9	TRBJ2-7	-	-	TGTGCCAGCGGCAGTGGGCGGGCCTACGAGCAGTACTTC	CASGSGRAYEQYF
TRBV2	TRBJ2-3	-	-	TGTGCCAGCAGTACCACGAGGACTACTGTCTCTCCAGATACGCAGTATTTT	CASSTTRTTVSPDTQYF
TRBV2	TRBJ2-7	TRBD1	-	TGTGCCAGCAGGTGGGACAGCTCCCTTTACGAGCAGTACTTC	CASRWDSSLYEQYF
TRBV7-3	TRBJ2-2	TRBD1	-	TGTGCCAGCAGCTCAACCGGAGGGACAGGGCCCGGGGAGCTGTTTTTT	CASSSTGGTGPGELFF